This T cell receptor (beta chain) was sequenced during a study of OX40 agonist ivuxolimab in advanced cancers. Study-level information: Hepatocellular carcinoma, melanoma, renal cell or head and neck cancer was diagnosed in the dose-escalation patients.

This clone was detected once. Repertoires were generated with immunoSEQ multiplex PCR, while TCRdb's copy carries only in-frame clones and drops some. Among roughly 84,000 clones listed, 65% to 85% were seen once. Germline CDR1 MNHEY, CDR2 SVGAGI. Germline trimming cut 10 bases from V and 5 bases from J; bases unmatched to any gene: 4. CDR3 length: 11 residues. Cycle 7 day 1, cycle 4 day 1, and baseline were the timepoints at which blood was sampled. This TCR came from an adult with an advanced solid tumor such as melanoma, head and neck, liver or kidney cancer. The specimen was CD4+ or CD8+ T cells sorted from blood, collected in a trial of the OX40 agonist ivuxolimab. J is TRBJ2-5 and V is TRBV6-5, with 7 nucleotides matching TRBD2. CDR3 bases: TGTGCCACCGGCGGGGGTGAGACCCAGTACTTC. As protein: CATGGGETQYF.